A single sample is the source of the 2 T cell receptor beta chains below, sequenced in a study of cytomegalovirus exposure and HLA in healthy donors. The primer mix had 60 Vbeta and 13 Jbeta primers. Assay: immunoSEQ multiplex PCR; the TCRdb copy retains only in-frame clones and omits some. The sample records 100,000 or so clones, 60% to 85% being singletons. Sequencing was carried out using PBMCs. Every receptor here comes from a middle-aged woman in good health and CMV-seropositive.

The V call is TRBV2, the J call TRBJ2-2; D possibly corresponds to TRBD1 (6 bases). The CDR3 runs to 16 residues. V lost 2 bases to trimming and J lost 5 bases, with 15 bases between them. Germline V gives CDR1 SNHLY, CDR2 FYNNEI. The CDR3 sequence is CASSEYRGRWTGELFF. The CDR3 DNA follows: TGTGCCAGCAGTGAATATAGGGGGAGATGGACCGGGGAGCTGTTTTTT.

This clone has a handful of counts. V and J are TRBV7-2 and TRBJ1-1, with no clear D. The V and J ends lost 3 bases and 1 base respectively, with 12 bases between them. The CDR3 runs to 15 residues. Germline CDR1 reads SGHTA; CDR2 reads FQGNSA. The CDR3 DNA is TGTGCCAGCAGCTTCCTCGGGAGAGGGAACACTGAAGCTTTCTTT. It encodes CASSFLGRGNTEAFF.